This T cell receptor (beta chain) was sequenced in a study of CD8 T cells in Susac syndrome. TCR beta sequences were obtained from blood CD8+ and CD4+ T cells. With 2 bases clipped from V and 2 bases from J, the junction kept 6 bases outside the gene matches. This CDR3 spans 16 amino acids. Germline assignment: CDR1 GTSNPN and CDR2 SVGIG (reference sequence). In regard to this clonotype: What it binds is unknown.

Points from the study as a whole: Only a relatively small number of individuals were included in the TCR sequencing and HLA analysis.

cDNA came from about 0.5 to 1 ug RNA primed by random hexamers. MiXCR, run by TCRdb on the immunoSEQ multiplex PCR reads, gives a single entry per CDR3 protein. The table records some 180,000 distinct CDR3 sequences, approximately 94% of them present only once. The sample consisted of CD4+ T cells from PBMCs. The chain carries TRBV30 and TRBJ2-6; 7 bases agree with TRBD1. The source is a human donor in good health. The CDR3 coding sequence is TGTGCCTGGAGTTTCAACCAGGGGGCTGGGGCCAACGTCCTGACTTTC. Protein product: CAWSFNQGAGANVLTF.